Detailed here is one TCR beta chain. Its target is unknown. Trimming took 2 bases from V and 5 from J, leaving 18 bases between them. The CDR3 length is 16 residues. Looked up from germline, CDR1 is SNHLY and CDR2 is FYNNEI. This sample is drawn from a study of cytomegalovirus exposure and HLA in healthy donors. Study-wide background: Approximately 85 million unique TCRs from HLA-typed donors were held in an early data release. General observations from the study: The authors assumed roughly uniform sequencing depth across donors for presence/absence analyses. Common viral pathogens (according to a later analysis) appeared linked to several of the most significant clusters.

PCR used 60 Vbeta primers and 13 Jbeta primers. Data came from immunoSEQ multiplex PCR; TCRdb stores just in-frame clones and leaves some out. The repertoire holds about 300,000 clones, 70% to 90% seen once, with 3.5% to 4.5% in the top ten. Material: PBMCs. The receptor was isolated from a middle-aged man in good health and CMV-seropositive. V is TRBV2 and J is TRBJ2-5; TRBD2 is a possible D gene (7 bases). Here the CDR3 reads CASSEYGGASRETQYF. The CDR3 DNA reads TGTGCCAGCAGTGAATATGGGGGGGCCTCCAGGGAGACCCAGTACTTC.